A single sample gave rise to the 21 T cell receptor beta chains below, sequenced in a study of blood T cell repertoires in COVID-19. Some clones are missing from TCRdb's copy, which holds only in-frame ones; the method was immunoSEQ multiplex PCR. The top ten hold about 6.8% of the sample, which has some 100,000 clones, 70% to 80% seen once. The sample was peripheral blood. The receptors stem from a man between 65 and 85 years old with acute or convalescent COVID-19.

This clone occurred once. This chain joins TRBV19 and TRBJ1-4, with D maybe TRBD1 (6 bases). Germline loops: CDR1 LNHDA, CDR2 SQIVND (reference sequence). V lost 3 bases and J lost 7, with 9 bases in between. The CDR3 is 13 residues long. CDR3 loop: CASSIVGGEKLFF. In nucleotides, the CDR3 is TGTGCCAGTAGTATTGTAGGGGGTGAAAAACTGTTTTTT. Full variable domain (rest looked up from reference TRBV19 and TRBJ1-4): DGGITQSPKYLFRKEGQNVTLSCEQNLNHDAMYWYRQDPGQGLRLIYYSQIVNDFQKGDIAEGYSVSREKKESFPLTVTSAQKNPTAFYLCASSIVGGEKLFFGSGTQLSVL.

The CDR3 nucleotides are TGTGCCAGCAGTTCTGACAGGGGGGCTGGAAACACCATATATTTT. Translating gives CASSSDRGAGNTIYF. V gene TRBV7-9 combines with J gene TRBJ1-3, with 9 bases fitting TRBD1. Germline CDR1 reads SEHNR; CDR2 reads FQNEAQ (reference sequence). This CDR3 region has 15 residues. The trim removed 6 bases at V and 2 bases at J, leaving 5 bases unmatched.

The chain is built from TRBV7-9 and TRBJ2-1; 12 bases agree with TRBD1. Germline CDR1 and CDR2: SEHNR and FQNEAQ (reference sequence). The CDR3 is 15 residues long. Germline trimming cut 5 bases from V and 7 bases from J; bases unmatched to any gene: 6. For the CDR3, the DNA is TGTGCCAGCAGCCACCGGGACAGGGGGCAAAATGAGCAGTTCTTC. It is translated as CASSHRDRGQNEQFF.

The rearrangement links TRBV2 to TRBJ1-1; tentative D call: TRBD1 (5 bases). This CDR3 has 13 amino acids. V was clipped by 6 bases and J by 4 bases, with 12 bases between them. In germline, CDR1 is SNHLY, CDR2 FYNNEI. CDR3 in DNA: TGTGCCAGCAGCGCTTTAAGGGGCACTGAAGCTTTCTTT. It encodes CASSALRGTEAFF.

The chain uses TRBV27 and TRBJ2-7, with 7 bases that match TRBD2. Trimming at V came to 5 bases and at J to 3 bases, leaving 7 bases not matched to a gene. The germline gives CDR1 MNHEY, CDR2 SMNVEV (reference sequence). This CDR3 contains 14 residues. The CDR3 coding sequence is TGTGCCAGCAGTGCGAGCTGGGGGGGCTACGAGCAGTACTTC. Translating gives CASSASWGGYEQYF.

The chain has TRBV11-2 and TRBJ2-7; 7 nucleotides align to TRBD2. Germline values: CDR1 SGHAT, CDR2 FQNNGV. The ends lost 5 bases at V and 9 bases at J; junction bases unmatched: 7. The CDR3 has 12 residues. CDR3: CASSPAGEMQYF. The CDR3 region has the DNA TGTGCCAGCAGCCCCGCGGGGGAGATGCAGTACTTC.

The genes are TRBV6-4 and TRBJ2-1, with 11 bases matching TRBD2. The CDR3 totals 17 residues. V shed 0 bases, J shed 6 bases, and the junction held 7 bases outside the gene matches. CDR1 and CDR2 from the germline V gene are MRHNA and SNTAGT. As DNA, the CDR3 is TGTGCCAGCAGTGACTCAAGGACTAGCGGGTTGGGCAATGAGCAGTTCTTC. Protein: CASSDSRTSGLGNEQFF.

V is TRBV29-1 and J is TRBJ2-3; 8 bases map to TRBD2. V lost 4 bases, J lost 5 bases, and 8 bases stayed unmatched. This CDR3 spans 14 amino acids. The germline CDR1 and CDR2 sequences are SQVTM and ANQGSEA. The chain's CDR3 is CSVVGGRFGDTQYF. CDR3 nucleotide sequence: TGCAGCGTTGTTGGCGGGAGGTTTGGAGATACGCAGTATTTT.

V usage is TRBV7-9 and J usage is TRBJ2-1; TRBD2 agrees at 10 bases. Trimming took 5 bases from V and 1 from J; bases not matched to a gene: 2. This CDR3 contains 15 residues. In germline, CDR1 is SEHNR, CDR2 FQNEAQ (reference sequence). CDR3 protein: CASSKREGSYNEQFF. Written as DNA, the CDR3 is TGTGCCAGCAGCAAGCGGGAGGGTTCCTACAATGAGCAGTTCTTC.

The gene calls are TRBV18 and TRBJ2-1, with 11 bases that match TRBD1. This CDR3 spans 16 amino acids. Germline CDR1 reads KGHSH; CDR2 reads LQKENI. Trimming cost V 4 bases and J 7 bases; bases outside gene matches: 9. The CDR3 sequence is CASSLRPGQGENEQFF. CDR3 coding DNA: TGTGCCAGCTCACTCAGACCGGGACAGGGGGAAAATGAGCAGTTCTTC.

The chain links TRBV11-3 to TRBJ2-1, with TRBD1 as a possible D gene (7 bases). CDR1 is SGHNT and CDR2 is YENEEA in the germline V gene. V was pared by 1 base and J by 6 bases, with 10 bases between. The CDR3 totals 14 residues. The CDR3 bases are TGTGCCAGCAGCTTAGCAGGGGGGTTCAATGAGCAGTTCTTC. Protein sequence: CASSLAGGFNEQFF.

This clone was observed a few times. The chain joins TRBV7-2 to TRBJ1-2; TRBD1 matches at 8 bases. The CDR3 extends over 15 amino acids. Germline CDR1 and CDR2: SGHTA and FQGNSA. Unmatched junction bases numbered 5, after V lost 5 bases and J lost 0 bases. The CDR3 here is CASSMGQAANYGYTF. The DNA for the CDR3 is TGTGCCAGCAGCATGGGACAGGCAGCTAACTATGGCTACACCTTC.

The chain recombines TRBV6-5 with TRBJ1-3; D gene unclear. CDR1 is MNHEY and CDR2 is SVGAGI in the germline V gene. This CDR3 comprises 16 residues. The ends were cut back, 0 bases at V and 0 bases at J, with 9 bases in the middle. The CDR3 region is CASSYSSVSSGNTIYF. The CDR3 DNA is TGTGCCAGCAGTTACTCTTCGGTGAGCTCTGGAAACACCATATATTTT.

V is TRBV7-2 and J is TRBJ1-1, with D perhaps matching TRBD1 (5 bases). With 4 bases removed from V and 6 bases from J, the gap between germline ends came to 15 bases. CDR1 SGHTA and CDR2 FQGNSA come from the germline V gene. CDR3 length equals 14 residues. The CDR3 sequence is CASSSVSRVAEAFF. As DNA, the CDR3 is TGTGCCAGCAGCTCAGTGAGCAGGGTGGCTGAAGCTTTCTTT.

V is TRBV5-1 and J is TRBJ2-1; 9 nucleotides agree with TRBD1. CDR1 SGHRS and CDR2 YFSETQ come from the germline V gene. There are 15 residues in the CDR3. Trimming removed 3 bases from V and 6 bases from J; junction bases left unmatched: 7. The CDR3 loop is CASSSTGTGSNEQFF. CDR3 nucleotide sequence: TGCGCCAGCAGCTCTACCGGGACAGGGTCCAATGAGCAGTTCTTC.

The chain's CDR3 is CATSRDPGTGETQYF. The CDR3 nucleotides are TGTGCCACCAGCAGAGATCCCGGAACAGGGGAGACCCAGTACTTC. The chain links TRBV15 to TRBJ2-5, with D perhaps TRBD1 (6 bases). The CDR3 length is 15 residues. Germline loops: CDR1 LNHNV, CDR2 YYDKDF (reference sequence). Deletions cut 0 bases from V and 5 bases from J, with 13 bases between.

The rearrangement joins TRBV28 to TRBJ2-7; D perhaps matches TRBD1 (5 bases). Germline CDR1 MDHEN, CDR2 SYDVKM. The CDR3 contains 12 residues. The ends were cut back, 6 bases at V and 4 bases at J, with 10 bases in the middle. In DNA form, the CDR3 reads TGTGCCAGCAGGAAGACAGTTTACGAGCAGTACTTC. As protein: CASRKTVYEQYF.

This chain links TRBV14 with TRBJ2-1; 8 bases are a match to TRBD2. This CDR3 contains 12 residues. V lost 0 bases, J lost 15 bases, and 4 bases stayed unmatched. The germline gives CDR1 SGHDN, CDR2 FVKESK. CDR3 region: CASSQDRLARFF. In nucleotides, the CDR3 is TGTGCCAGCAGCCAAGATAGACTAGCGCGGTTCTTC.

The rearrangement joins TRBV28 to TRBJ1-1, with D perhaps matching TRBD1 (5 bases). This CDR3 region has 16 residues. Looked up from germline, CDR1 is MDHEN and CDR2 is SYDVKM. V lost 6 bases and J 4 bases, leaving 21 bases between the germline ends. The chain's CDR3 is CASRGARAVGSTEAFF. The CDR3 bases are TGTGCCAGCAGGGGCGCCAGGGCGGTCGGTAGCACTGAAGCTTTCTTT.

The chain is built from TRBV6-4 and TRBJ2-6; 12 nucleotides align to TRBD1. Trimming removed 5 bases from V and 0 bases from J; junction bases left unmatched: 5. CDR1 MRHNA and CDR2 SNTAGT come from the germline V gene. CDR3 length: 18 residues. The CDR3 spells CASSLTGQGASGANVLTF. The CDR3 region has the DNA TGTGCCAGCAGTCTCACGGGACAGGGGGCCTCTGGGGCCAACGTCCTGACTTTC.

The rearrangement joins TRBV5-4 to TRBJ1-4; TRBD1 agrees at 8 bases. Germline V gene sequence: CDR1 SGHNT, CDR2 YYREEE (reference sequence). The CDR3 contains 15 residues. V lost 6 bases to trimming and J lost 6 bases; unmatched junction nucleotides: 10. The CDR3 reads CASTTGPGQDEKLFF. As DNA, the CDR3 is TGTGCCAGCACCACCGGACCGGGACAGGATGAAAAACTGTTTTTT.